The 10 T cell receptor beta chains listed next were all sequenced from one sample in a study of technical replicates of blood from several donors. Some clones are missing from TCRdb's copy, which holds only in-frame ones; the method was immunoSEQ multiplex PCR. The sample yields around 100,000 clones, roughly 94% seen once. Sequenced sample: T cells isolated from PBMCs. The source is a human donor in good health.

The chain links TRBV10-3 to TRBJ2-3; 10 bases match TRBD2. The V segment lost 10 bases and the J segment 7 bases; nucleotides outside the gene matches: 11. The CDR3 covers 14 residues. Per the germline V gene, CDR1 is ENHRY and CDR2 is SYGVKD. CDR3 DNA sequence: TGTGCCACCGAGCCCGGGACTAGCGAGAATACGCAGTATTTT. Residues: CATEPGTSENTQYF.

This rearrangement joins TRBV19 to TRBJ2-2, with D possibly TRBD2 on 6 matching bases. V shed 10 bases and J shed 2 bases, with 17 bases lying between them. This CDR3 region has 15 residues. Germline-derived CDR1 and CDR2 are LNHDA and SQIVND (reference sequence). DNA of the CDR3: TGTGCCATCGCCCGGACGGCGGGAAACACCGGGGAGCTGTTTTTT. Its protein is CAIARTAGNTGELFF.

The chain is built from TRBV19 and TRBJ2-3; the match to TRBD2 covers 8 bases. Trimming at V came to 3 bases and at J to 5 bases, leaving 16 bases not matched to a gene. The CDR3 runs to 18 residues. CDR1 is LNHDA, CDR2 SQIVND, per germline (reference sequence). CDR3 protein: CASSMGADLGLEQDTQYF. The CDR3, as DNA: TGTGCCAGTAGTATGGGTGCGGATTTGGGACTAGAGCAAGATACGCAGTATTTT.

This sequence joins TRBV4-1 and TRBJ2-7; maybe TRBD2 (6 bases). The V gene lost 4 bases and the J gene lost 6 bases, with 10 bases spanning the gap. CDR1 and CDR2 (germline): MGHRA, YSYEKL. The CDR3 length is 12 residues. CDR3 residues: CASSRDWGEQYF. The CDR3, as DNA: TGCGCCAGCAGCCGGGACTGGGGCGAGCAGTACTTC.

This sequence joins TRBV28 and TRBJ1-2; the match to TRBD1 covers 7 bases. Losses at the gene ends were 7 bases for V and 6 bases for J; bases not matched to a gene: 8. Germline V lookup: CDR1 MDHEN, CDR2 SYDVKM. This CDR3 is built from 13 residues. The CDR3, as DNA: TGTGCCAGCAACCCCGACAGGGTGGATGGCTACACCTTC. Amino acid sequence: CASNPDRVDGYTF.

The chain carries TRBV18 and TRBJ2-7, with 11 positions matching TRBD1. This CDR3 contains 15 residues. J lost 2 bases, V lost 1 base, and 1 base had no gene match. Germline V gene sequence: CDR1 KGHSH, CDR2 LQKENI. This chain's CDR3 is CASSPRTGGPYEQYF. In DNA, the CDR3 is TGTGCCAGCTCACCACGGACAGGGGGCCCCTACGAGCAGTACTTC.

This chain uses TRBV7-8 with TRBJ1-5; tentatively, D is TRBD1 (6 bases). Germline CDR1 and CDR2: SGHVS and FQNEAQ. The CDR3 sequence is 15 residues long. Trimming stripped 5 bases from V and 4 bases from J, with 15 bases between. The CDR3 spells CASSLESTGNQPQHF. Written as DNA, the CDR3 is TGTGCCAGCAGCCTCGAGAGTACAGGGAATCAGCCCCAGCATTTT.

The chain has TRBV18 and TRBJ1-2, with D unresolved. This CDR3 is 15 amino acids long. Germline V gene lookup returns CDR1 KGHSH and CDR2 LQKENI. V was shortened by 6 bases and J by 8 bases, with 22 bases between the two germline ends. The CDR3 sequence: CASSPKLLGSWGYTF. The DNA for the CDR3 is TGTGCCAGCTCCCCTAAATTATTGGGGAGTTGGGGCTACACCTTC.

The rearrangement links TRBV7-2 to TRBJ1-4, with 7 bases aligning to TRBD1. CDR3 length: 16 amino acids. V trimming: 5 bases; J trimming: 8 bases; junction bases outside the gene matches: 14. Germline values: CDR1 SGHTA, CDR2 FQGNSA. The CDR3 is CASSLGRQGWGEKLFF. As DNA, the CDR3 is TGTGCCAGCAGCCTGGGACGACAGGGATGGGGAGAAAAACTGTTTTTT.

CDR3 protein: CASAGTPYGYTF. CDR3 bases: TGTGCCAGCGCCGGGACTCCCTATGGCTACACCTTC. J is TRBJ1-2 and V is TRBV27; a possible D gene is TRBD1 (5 bases). Germline CDR1 MNHEY, CDR2 SMNVEV (reference sequence). The CDR3 spans 12 residues. The V end lost 8 bases, the J end lost 4 bases, and 11 bases lay between the germline ends.